What follows is one TCR beta chain and its context. Which antigen it targets is not known. The input lacks base qualities; no much larger clone sits a single base away. Relative to germline, V is missing 10 bases and J is missing 5 bases, with 12 bases of the junction outside any gene match. The CDR3 sequence holds 14 residues, the cysteine and phenylalanine included. Only the CDR3 portion is preserved as DNA: 42 bases, with reading frame beginning at the first base. The germline V gene specifies MNHEY as CDR1 and SVGAGI as CDR2. TCRbeta CDR3 regions were amplified from genomic DNA by means of the immunoSEQ Assay, a bias-controlled multiplex PCR. In the authors' own workflow: The number of nucleated cells in each sample was estimated by amplification of reference gene primers within the assay. To quantify the absolute abundance of each unique TCRbeta CDR3 rearrangement, sequence reads were collapsed and filtered. For each sample, productive Simpson clonality was calculated as the square root of Simpson's diversity index over productive rearrangements. TCRdb stores this immuneACCESS table with in-frame sequences only. Part of the clones is absent; in the studies checked, under half of the shortfall reflects unresolved V genes, and no reason is known for the rest. V and J calls plus clone size are reproduced from that table; the DNA served to infer D and trimming. For this sample the table gives about 280,000 clones, of which more than 75% were detected only once. The leading ten clones occupy approximately 2.2% of the sample.

This record comes from a study of blood T cell repertoires in COVID-19 (TCRdb year 2020). Broadly, across the study: Collaborator samples came from the United States, Italy and Spain and covered acute and convalescent phases of COVID-19. Where available, HLA class I and class II types were taken from metadata supplied by the sample provider and were not determined by assay-based typing. Subjects who had been exposed to COVID-19, were actively infected with it, or had recovered from it provided the deeply sampled blood TCRbeta repertoires that made up the dataset. The material from the prospective study consisted of cDNA or gDNA derived from T cells, B-cell-depleted T cells, or PBMCs. The sample metadata nearly always contained a de-identified subject ID, COVID-19 status, age in years and sex. The samples were drawn from two sources: the first 160 participants of the ongoing ImmuneRACE study, and 1,200 or so subjects contributed by 6 global collaborators. The repertoires were made available in a free public database intended to serve as a resource for research on the immune response to SARS-CoV-2. The paper's findings and limits, for the study overall: How much clinical and demographic metadata was included differed by source and by participant, and the metadata was provided uncurated.

A second Seattle source provided samples from volunteer blood donors who had recovered from COVID-19. Whole blood was collected in K2EDTA tubes by collaborating institutions according to the institutions' own protocols. For TCRbeta analysis, collaborator samples were shipped as frozen whole blood, as isolated PBMCs, or as DNA extracted from either sample type. The sample comprised peripheral blood. The chain uses TRBV6-5 and TRBJ2-5; 8 junctional bases match TRBD2. The source is a woman under 40 who had recovered from COVID-19. The CDR3 loop reads CAINERGLLETQYF. The nucleotide sequence reads as follows: TGTGCCATCAACGAGCGGGGGCTTCTGGAGACCCAGTACTTC.